This TCR beta chain was obtained from a study of tumor-infiltrating lymphocytes in localized non-small cell lung cancer. Sequenced by immunoSEQ multiplex PCR; TCRdb stores in-frame clones only, minus some. The data hold some 13,000 clones, with about 71% observed a single time. The receptor was derived from a human donor with non-small cell lung cancer. Material for sequencing was uninvolved lung tissue not adjacent to the tumor.

CDR3 nucleotide sequence: TGCGCCAGCAGCTTGTATTCGTCAGGGGCTAGCACAGATACGCAGTATTTT. This encodes CASSLYSSGASTDTQYF. The chain uses TRBV5-1 and TRBJ2-3, with D tentatively TRBD1 (6 bases). Germline V gene lookup returns CDR1 SGHRS and CDR2 YFSETQ. This CDR3 comprises 17 residues. With 1 base removed from V and 0 bases from J, the gap between germline ends came to 15 bases.